The T cell receptor (beta chain) under discussion was sequenced for a study of Ad26.COV2.S vaccination and SARS-CoV-2 variants. The overall study: The donor was enrolled in the Ad26.COV2.S arm of the COV1001 trial.

V was clipped by 8 bases and J by 8 bases, with 15 bases between them. CDR1 is DFQATT, CDR2 SNEGSKA, per germline (reference sequence). This CDR3 has 11 residues. Some clones are missing from TCRdb's copy, which holds only in-frame ones; the method was immunoSEQ multiplex PCR. The sample lists approximately 410,000 clones, around 92% occurring once. Treatment of the sample: about 20 received Ad26.COV2.S at low or high dose, single or two shots; several received placebo; per-sample allocation not given. Day 63 after the first injection of vaccine or placebo was the sampling time. It was Wuhan-strain SARS-CoV-2 spike that the Ad26 vaccine vector expressed.

The source of this sequence is a person aged 18-60 years who received the Ad26.COV2.S COVID-19 vaccine or a placebo. V is TRBV20-1 and J is TRBJ1-2; TRBD1 is a possible D gene (6 bases). The sequenced sample was peripheral blood, obtained in a trial of Ad26.COV2.S vaccine versus placebo. The chain's CDR3 is CSFGGAGGYTF. The CDR3 bases are TGCAGTTTTGGGGGGGCGGGAGGCTACACCTTC.